The rows below give T cell receptor beta chains drawn from one sample of a study of OX40 agonist ivuxolimab in advanced cancers. Method: immunoSEQ multiplex PCR; TCRdb's copy keeps in-frame clones and lacks some. The sample shows about 69,000 clones, 91% of them seen only once. This material consisted of CD4+ or CD8+ T cells sorted from blood, taken in a trial of the OX40 agonist ivuxolimab. The origin of the receptors is an adult with an advanced solid tumor such as melanoma, head and neck, liver or kidney cancer. Both conserved end residues are part of each CDR3. D genes are given only for firm matches. For some rows the clone size is stated as once, few or many, or as a class when expanded; others skip it.

>few|TRBJ1-1|.|TRBV5-6
CASSLVSRANTEAFF
TGTGCCAGCAGCTTGGTGAGCAGAGCGAACACTGAAGCTTTCTTT
>once|TRBJ2-1|.|TRBV6-5
CASRLPGLGYNEQFF
TGTGCCAGCAGATTACCGGGACTGGGTTACAATGAGCAGTTCTTC
>once|TRBJ2-7|TRBD2|TRBV6-1
CASRPSGARYEQYF
TGTGCCAGCAGACCTAGCGGAGCTCGCTACGAGCAGTACTTC
>.|TRBJ2-7|.|TRBV5-6
CASRRWGMGSYEQYF
TGTGCCAGTCGTAGATGGGGCATGGGCTCCTACGAGCAGTACTTC
>.|TRBJ2-2|.|TRBV29-1
CSVDRGVTGELFF
TGCAGCGTTGACAGGGGAGTCACCGGGGAGCTGTTTTTT
>.|TRBJ1-2|TRBD1|TRBV28
CASSLTGQGRYGYTF
TGTGCCAGCAGTTTGACCGGACAGGGACGGTATGGCTACACCTTC
>.|TRBJ2-7|TRBD2|TRBV18
CASSLTSGSSYEQYF
TGTGCCAGCTCACTGACTAGCGGGAGCTCCTACGAGCAGTACTTC
>.|TRBJ1-1|.|TRBV27
CASSRTRMGGTEAFF
TGTGCCAGCAGTCGTACTCGAATGGGAGGCACTGAAGCTTTCTTT
>.|TRBJ2-7|.|TRBV11-2
CASSSRLFDPYEQYF
TGTGCCAGCAGCTCCCGACTCTTCGACCCCTACGAGCAGTACTTC
>once|TRBJ1-6|.|TRBV28
CASREGSYNSPLHF
TGTGCCAGCCGAGAGGGCTCCTATAATTCACCCCTCCACTTT
>.|TRBJ1-1|TRBD1|TRBV29-1
CSAGTANTEAFF
TGCAGCGCCGGGACAGCGAACACTGAAGCTTTCTTT
>.|TRBJ1-2|TRBD1|TRBV6-5
CASSRTGVYGYTF
TGTGCCAGCAGCCGGACAGGGGTCTATGGCTACACCTTC
>.|TRBJ2-7|TRBD1|TRBV2
CASSVVGTAGGEQYF
TGTGCCAGCAGTGTTGTAGGGACAGCTGGGGGCGAGCAGTACTTC
>.|TRBJ1-1|.|TRBV27
CASSFLGQNTEAFF
TGTGCCAGCAGTTTCCTTGGACAGAACACTGAAGCTTTCTTT
>.|TRBJ2-3|TRBD2|TRBV15
CATSSPSGGSTDTQYF
TGTGCCACCAGCAGCCCTAGCGGGGGTAGCACAGATACGCAGTATTTT
>.|TRBJ1-1|.|TRBV5-4
CASSLAGALNTEAFF
TGTGCCAGCAGCTTGGCGGGCGCCTTGAACACTGAAGCTTTCTTT
>once|TRBJ2-3|.|TRBV5-1
CASSLEGQITDTQYF
TGCGCCAGCAGCTTGGAGGGTCAGATCACAGATACGCAGTATTTT
>.|TRBJ2-7|.|TRBV7-9
CASSPLYEQYF
TGTGCCAGCAGTCCACTATACGAGCAGTACTTC
>.|TRBJ1-1|.|TRBV7-8
CASSRDSNTEAFF
TGTGCCAGCAGCCGGGACTCGAACACTGAAGCTTTCTTT
>.|TRBJ2-2|TRBD1|TRBV19
CASSIVQGANTGELFF
TGTGCCAGTAGTATTGTGCAGGGGGCGAACACCGGGGAGCTGTTTTTT
>.|TRBJ2-1|.|TRBV30
CAWKIGGENEQFF
TGTGCCTGGAAGATTGGCGGGGAGAATGAGCAGTTCTTC
>.|TRBJ2-2|.|TRBV7-9
CASSLSPNTGELFF
TGTGCCAGCAGCTTGTCCCCGAACACCGGGGAGCTGTTTTTT
>.|TRBJ2-1|.|TRBV9
CASSVDLPNNEQFF
TGTGCCAGCAGCGTGGACCTTCCCAACAATGAGCAGTTCTTC
>.|TRBJ2-1|.|TRBV11-3
CASSLTAYNEQFF
TGTGCCAGCAGCCTCACTGCCTACAATGAGCAGTTCTTC
>few|TRBJ1-4|TRBD1|TRBV7-9
CASSPRTGPMEKLFF
TGTGCCAGCAGCCCTCGGACAGGGCCGATGGAAAAACTGTTTTTT
>.|TRBJ1-4|.|TRBV6-8
CASSSEGGPMIKLFF
TGTGCCAGCAGTTCCGAGGGGGGGCCCATGATTAAACTGTTTTTT
>.|TRBJ2-3|.|TRBV28
CASSLFFGFRTDTQYF
TGTGCCAGCAGTTTATTTTTTGGGTTTCGTACAGATACGCAGTATTTT
>.|TRBJ2-1|TRBD1|TRBV15
CATSREKDRGGNEQFF
TGTGCCACCAGCAGAGAGAAGGACAGGGGGGGCAATGAGCAGTTCTTC
>.|TRBJ1-2|.|TRBV19
CASSIGGRGYTF
TGTGCCAGTAGTATCGGGGGGCGAGGCTACACCTTC
>.|TRBJ1-5|.|TRBV28
CASSLLGNQPQHF
TGTGCCAGCAGCTTACTGGGAAATCAGCCCCAGCATTTT
>.|TRBJ2-3|TRBD2|TRBV5-1
CASSTQLAGGPTDTQYF
TGCGCCAGCAGCACACAGCTAGCGGGAGGGCCAACAGATACGCAGTATTTT
>.|TRBJ1-6|.|TRBV28
CASSILRLQRPYNSPLHF
TGTGCCAGCAGTATCCTCAGACTGCAGAGGCCCTATAATTCACCCCTCCACTTT
>.|TRBJ2-3|TRBD2|TRBV6-5
CAITGTSGRTDTQYF
TGTGCCATCACCGGGACTAGCGGACGCACAGATACGCAGTATTTT
>.|TRBJ2-1|TRBD1|TRBV25-1
CASSDRGTGSFREQFF
TGTGCCAGCAGTGACAGGGGGACAGGGTCCTTCAGGGAGCAGTTCTTC
>.|TRBJ1-3|TRBD1|TRBV5-4
CASSLVQGEAGNTIYF
TGTGCCAGCAGCTTGGTACAGGGGGAAGCTGGAAACACCATATATTTT